A single T cell receptor (beta chain) is shown here with its context. Its antigen is not identified. The repertoire was sequenced with immunoSEQ multiplex PCR; TCRdb's copy has only in-frame clones and lacks some. The sample contains 65,000 to 90,000 clones, 75% to 95% of which appear only once. The sample belongs to a study of OX40 agonist ivuxolimab in advanced cancers. Study context: Dose-escalation subjects each had hepatocellular carcinoma, melanoma, renal cell or head and neck cancer. Those enrolled were 82.7% male, with a mean age of about 66 years and ages from roughly 20 to 85.

Findings of the study overall: CD8+ T cells were the subset that, on average, had more expanded clones than CD4+.

Germline V gene data show CDR1 as SGHAT and CDR2 as FQNNGV. The CDR3 length is 12 residues. Trimming took 3 bases from V and 5 from J, leaving 7 bases between them. The sequence came from an adult with an advanced solid tumor such as melanoma, head and neck, liver or kidney cancer. This material consisted of CD4+ or CD8+ T cells sorted from blood, taken in a trial of the OX40 agonist ivuxolimab. The rearrangement joins TRBV11-2 to TRBJ2-5; D call uncertain. The DNA of the CDR3 is TGTGCCAGCAGCTTGAGTTTGGAGACCCAGTACTTC. Its translation: CASSLSLETQYF.